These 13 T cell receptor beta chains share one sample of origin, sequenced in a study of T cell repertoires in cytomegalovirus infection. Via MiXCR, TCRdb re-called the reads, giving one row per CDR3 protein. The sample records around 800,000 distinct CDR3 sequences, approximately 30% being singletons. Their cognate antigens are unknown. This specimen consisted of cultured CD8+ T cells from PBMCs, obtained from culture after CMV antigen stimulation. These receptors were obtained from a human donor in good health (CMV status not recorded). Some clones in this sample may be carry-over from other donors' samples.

CDR3 loop: CASTLAGAKGEQFF. Here the CDR3 DNA reads TGTGCCAGCACCCTAGCGGGGGCTAAAGGTGAGCAGTTCTTC. The rearrangement uses TRBV12-3 or TRBV12-4 and TRBJ2-1; 10 positions agree with TRBD2. This CDR3 spans 14 amino acids. V shed 7 bases, J shed 9 bases, and the junction held 9 bases outside the gene matches.

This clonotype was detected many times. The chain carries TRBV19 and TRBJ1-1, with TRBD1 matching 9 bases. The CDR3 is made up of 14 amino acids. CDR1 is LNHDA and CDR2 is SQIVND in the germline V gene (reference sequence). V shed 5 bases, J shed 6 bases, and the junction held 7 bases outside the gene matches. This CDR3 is CASSGYRGHAEAFF. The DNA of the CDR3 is TGTGCCAGTAGTGGATACAGGGGGCACGCTGAAGCTTTCTTT.

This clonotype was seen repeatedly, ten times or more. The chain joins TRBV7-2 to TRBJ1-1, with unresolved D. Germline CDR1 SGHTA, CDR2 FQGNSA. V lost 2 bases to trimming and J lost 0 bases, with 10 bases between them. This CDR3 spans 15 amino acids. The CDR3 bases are TGTGCCAGCAGCTTACTCGGAGTGATGAACACTGAAGCTTTCTTT. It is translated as CASSLLGVMNTEAFF.

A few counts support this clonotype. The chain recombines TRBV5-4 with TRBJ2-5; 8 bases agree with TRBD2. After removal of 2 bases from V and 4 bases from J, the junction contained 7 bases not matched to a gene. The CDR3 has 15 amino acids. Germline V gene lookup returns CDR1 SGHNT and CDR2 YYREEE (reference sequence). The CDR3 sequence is CASSFKPGLVETQYF. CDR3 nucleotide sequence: TGTGCCAGCAGCTTCAAGCCGGGACTAGTAGAGACCCAGTACTTC.

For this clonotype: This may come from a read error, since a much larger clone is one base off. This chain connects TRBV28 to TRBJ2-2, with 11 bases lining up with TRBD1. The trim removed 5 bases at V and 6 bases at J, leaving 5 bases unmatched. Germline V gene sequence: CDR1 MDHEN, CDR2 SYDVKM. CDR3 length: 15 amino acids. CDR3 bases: TGTGCCAGCAGTCCGGGACAGGGGGAGCCCGGGGAGCTGTTTTTT. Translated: CASSPGQGEPGELFF. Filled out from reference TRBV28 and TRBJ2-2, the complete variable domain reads DVKVTQSSRYLVKRTGEKVFLECVQDMDHENMFWYRQDPGLGLRLIYFSYDVKMKEKGDIPEGYSVSREKKERFSLILESASTNQTSMYLCASSPGQGEPGELFFGEGSRLTVL.

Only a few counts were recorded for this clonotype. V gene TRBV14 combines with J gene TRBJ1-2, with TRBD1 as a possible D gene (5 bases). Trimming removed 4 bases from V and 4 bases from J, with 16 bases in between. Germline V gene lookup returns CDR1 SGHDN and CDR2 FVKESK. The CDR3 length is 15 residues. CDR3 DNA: TGTGCCAGCAGCCTCCTGGAGACAGTTTTCTATGGCTACACCTTC. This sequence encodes CASSLLETVFYGYTF.

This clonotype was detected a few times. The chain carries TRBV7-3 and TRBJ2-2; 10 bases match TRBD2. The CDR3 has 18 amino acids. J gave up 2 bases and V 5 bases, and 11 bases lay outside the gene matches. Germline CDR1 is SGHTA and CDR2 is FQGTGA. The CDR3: CASSPTTRLAGNTGELFF. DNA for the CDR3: TGTGCCAGCAGCCCTACGACCCGACTAGCGGGCAACACCGGGGAGCTGTTTTTT.

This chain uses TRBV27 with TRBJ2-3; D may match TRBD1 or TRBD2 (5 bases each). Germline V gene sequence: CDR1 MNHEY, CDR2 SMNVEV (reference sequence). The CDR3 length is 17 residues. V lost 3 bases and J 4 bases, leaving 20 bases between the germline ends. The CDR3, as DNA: TGTGCCAGCAGTTTCTACCCCCCGAGGGGAGTGGCAGATACGCAGTATTTT. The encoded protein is CASSFYPPRGVADTQYF.

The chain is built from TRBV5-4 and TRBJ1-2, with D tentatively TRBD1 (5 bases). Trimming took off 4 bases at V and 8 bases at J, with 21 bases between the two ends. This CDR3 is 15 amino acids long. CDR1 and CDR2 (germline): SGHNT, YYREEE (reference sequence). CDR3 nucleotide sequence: TGTGCCAGCAGCCTAAACGGGGGGGGAATGATGGGCTACACCTTC. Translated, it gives CASSLNGGGMMGYTF.

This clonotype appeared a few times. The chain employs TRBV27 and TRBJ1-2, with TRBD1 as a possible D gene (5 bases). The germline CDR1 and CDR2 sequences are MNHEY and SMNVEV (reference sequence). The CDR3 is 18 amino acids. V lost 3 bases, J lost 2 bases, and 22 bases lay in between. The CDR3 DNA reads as TGTGCCAGCAGTTTGGCTCCAGGGCTTCCGGGACCGAACTATGGCTACACCTTC. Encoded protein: CASSLAPGLPGPNYGYTF.

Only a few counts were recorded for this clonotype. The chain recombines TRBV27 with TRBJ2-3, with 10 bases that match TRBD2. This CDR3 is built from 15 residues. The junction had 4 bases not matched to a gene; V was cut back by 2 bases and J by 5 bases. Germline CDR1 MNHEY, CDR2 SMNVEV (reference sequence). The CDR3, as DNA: TGTGCCAGCAGTTTAGTAGCGGGGGGAATAGATACGCAGTATTTT. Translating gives CASSLVAGGIDTQYF.

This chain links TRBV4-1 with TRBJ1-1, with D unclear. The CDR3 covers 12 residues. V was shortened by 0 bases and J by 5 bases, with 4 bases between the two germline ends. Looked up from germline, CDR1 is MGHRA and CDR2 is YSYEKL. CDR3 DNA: TGCGCCAGCAGCCAAGATCTGACTGAAGCTTTCTTT. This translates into CASSQDLTEAFF.

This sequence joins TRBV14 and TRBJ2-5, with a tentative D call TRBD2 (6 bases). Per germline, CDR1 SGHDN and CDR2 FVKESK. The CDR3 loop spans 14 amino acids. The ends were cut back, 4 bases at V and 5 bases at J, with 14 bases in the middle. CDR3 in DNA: TGTGCCAGCAGCCGGCCGGGGGTATGGGAGACCCAGTACTTC. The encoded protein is CASSRPGVWETQYF.